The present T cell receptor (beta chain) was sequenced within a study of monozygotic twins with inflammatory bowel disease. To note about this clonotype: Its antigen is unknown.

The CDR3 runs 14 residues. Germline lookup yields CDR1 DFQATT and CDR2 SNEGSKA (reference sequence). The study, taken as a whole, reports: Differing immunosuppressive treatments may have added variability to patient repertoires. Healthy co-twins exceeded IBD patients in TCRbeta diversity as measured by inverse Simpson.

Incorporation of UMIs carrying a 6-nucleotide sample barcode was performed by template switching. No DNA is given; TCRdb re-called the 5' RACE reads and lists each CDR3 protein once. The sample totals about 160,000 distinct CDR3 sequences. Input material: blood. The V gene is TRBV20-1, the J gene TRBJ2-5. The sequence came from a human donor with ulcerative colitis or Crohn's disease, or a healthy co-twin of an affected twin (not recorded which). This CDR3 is CSARDLLAQETQYF.